These T cell receptor beta chains were read from a single sample in a study of blood T cell repertoires in COVID-19. Repertoires were generated with immunoSEQ multiplex PCR, while TCRdb's copy carries only in-frame clones and drops some. The sample holds fewer than 250,000 clones, 84% seen once. Sequenced sample: peripheral blood. These receptors were taken from a man aged 25-45 years with active or convalescent COVID-19. The conserved cysteine and the conserved F or W are not part of the CDR3 here.

TRBV18,TRBJ1-4,ASSPRNTANEKLF
TRBV6-2/TRBV6-3,TRBJ2-3,ASSYWSADTQY
TRBV20-1,TRBJ2-7,SARRGREQY
TRBV7-9,TRBJ1-5,ASSSDREADQPQH
TRBV28,TRBJ2-7,ASSLPRIYEQY
TRBV27,TRBJ2-6,ASSPSVSGANVLT
TRBV3-1/TRBV3-2,TRBJ1-4,ASSQRGGEEKLF
TRBV19,TRBJ2-1,ASSIDLDLGNEQF
TRBV5-1,TRBJ2-1,ASSLYRRDEQF
TRBV28,TRBJ1-2,ASSSRRSYGYT
TRBV5-1,TRBJ1-1,ASSRWAGGTEAF
TRBV7-9,TRBJ2-3,ASSVPLAETDTQY
TRBV11-3,TRBJ1-1,ASSLMGGNTEAF
TRBV27,TRBJ2-1,ASRRWGEYYNEQF
TRBV7-3,TRBJ2-1,ASSLTSGPLNEQF
TRBV10-2,TRBJ2-3,ASSTSGRLTDTQY
TRBV3-1/TRBV3-2,TRBJ2-3,ASSQEGLSTDTQY
TRBV11-2,TRBJ2-1,ASSSGTGAVEQF
TRBV7-3,TRBJ2-7,ASSEGAGTNYEQY
TRBV5-1,TRBJ2-1,ASSLDRDTYNEQF
TRBV5-1,TRBJ2-5,ASNRGRRETQY
TRBV2,TRBJ1-2,ASSMGRASNYGYT
TRBV2,TRBJ2-7,ASSVGLTGEQY
TRBV7-8,TRBJ2-5,ASSSPLSSGGTQY
TRBV7-2,TRBJ2-2,ASSRRDLNTGELF
TRBV6-2/TRBV6-3,TRBJ2-1,ASSYAGPYNEQF
TRBV9,TRBJ2-5,ASSVGSGDQETQY
TRBV5-8,TRBJ2-5,ASSLPRGYQETQY
TRBV7-2,TRBJ1-5,ASSLELVGGVQPQH
TRBV7-9,TRBJ2-1,ASSVRLGEHSYNEQF
TRBV7-2,TRBJ2-1,ASSLIIRGSYNEQF
TRBV18,TRBJ2-1,ASSPGLAGAFGEQF
TRBV11-2,TRBJ2-3,ASSWGPQTSGGLTDTQY
TRBV20-1,TRBJ1-5,SAGVTFPQH
TRBV3-1/TRBV3-2,TRBJ2-3,ASSHTGVRTDTQY
TRBV3-1/TRBV3-2,TRBJ1-3,ASSSRHSSGNTIY
TRBV6-6,TRBJ1-5,ASSWTGGQPQH
TRBV6-5,TRBJ2-7,ASTRDSGYEQY
TRBV6-5,TRBJ1-6,ASSYSNRANSPLH
TRBV2,TRBJ1-1,ASLTSVAF
TRBV28,TRBJ1-1,ASSLIGGRGNTEAF
TRBV9,TRBJ1-2,ASSGLQGNYGYT
TRBV5-1,TRBJ1-1,ASSLYTNTEAF
TRBV13,TRBJ2-1,ASSRGRAGKQF
TRBV4-2,TRBJ2-3,ASSQEEETDTQY
TRBV19,TRBJ1-5,ASLDRGRGSNQPQH
TRBV6-5,TRBJ1-1,ASAPGGGNTEAF
TRBV6-6,TRBJ2-1,ASSHTRTGYNEQF
TRBV28,TRBJ2-2,ASSLDSTGELF
TRBV6-5,TRBJ2-7,ASSYGTASYEQY
TRBV20-1,TRBJ2-7,SARQGLEQY
TRBV7-2,TRBJ2-5,ASSGQGRQETQY
TRBV11-2,TRBJ2-1,ASSLDRYNEQF
TRBV19,TRBJ1-2,ASSHGQFYGYT